The sequence of this TCR beta chain was determined in a study of high-grade serous ovarian cancer treatment subgroups. Study summary: Each sample yielded on average roughly 7,000 unique TCR beta rearrangements from around 15,000 reads.

Comments on this clone: As yet, its antigen is unknown.

Tumor samples were taken before definitive surgery or chemotherapy. The CDR3 has 16 amino acids. Looked up from germline, CDR1 is SGHAT and CDR2 is FQNNGV. Study-wide results and limits: The analyses considered CDR3 and ignored CDR1 and CDR2. Higher neoantigen levels went with greater TCR clonal relatedness. These tumor repertoires lack spatial information from bulk sequencing.

Sequencing was performed with immunoSEQ multiplex PCR; in TCRdb, only in-frame clones are kept and a portion is missing. The sample holds tens of thousands of clones, about 88% seen once. The gene calls are TRBV11-2 and TRBJ2-5; D gene uncertain. The J call is uncertain, as TRBJ2-7 better fits the DNA end. The sequencing sample was made of tumor tissue. This clonotype originated in a human donor with high-grade serous ovarian cancer. The CDR3 sequence is CASSLDSLSAPYEQYF. CDR3 coding DNA: TGTGCCAGCAGCTTAGATTCTTTATCCGCTCCCTACGAGCAGTACTTC.